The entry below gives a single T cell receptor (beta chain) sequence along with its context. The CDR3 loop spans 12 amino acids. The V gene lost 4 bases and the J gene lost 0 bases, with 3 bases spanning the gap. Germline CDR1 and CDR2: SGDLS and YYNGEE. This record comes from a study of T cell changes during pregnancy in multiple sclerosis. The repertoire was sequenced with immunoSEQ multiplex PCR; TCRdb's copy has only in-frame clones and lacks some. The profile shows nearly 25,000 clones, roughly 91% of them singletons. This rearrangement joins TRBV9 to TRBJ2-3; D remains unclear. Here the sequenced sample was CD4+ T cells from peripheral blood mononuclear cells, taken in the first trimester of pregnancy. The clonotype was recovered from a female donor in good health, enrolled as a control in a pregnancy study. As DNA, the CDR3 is TGTGCCAGCAGCCAGAGCACAGATACGCAGTATTTT. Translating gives CASSQSTDTQYF.